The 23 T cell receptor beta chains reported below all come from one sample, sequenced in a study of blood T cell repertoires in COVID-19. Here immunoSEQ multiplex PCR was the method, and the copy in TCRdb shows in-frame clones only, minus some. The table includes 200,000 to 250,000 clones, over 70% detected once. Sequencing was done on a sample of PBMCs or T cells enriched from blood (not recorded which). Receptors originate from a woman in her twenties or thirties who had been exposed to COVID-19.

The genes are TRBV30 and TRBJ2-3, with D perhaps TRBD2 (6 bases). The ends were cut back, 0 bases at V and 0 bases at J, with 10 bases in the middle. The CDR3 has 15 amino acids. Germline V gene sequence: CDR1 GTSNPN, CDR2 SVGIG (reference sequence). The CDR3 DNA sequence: TGTGCCTGGAGTGTAGAAGGGACTAGCACAGATACGCAGTATTTT. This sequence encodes CAWSVEGTSTDTQYF.

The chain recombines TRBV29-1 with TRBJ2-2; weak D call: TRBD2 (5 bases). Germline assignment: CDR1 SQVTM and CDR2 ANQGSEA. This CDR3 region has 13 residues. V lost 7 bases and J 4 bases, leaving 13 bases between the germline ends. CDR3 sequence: CSARTAGTGELFF. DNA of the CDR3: TGCAGCGCCCGGACCGCGGGCACCGGGGAGCTGTTTTTT.

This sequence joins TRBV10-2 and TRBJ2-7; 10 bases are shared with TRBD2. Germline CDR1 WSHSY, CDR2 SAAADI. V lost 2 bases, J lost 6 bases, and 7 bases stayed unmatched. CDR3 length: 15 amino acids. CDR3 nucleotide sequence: TGCGCCAGCAGTGAGCTGGGTCTAGCGGGAGTCGAGCAGTACTTC. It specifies CASSELGLAGVEQYF.

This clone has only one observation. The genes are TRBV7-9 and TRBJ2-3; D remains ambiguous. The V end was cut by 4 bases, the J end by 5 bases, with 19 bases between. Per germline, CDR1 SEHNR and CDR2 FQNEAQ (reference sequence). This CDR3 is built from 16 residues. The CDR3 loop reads CASSSTPLTRGDTQYF. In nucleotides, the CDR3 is TGTGCCAGCAGCTCAACCCCGCTGACTCGTGGAGATACGCAGTATTTT. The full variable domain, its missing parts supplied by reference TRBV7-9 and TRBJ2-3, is DTGVSQNPRHKITKRGQNVTFRCDPISEHNRLYWYRQTLGQGPEFLTYFQNEAQLEKSRLLSDRFSAERPKGSFSTLEIQRTEQGDSAMYLCASSSTPLTRGDTQYFGPGTRLTVL.

The CDR3 region is CASSPLPGGSTEAFF. The CDR3 DNA follows: TGTGCCAGCAGCCCTCTGCCGGGTGGGTCCACTGAAGCTTTCTTT. V and J are TRBV6-8 and TRBJ1-1; D is ambiguous. From germline, CDR1 is MNHGY and CDR2 SAAAGT. Deletions cut 6 bases from V and 4 bases from J, with 18 bases between. CDR3 length equals 15 residues.

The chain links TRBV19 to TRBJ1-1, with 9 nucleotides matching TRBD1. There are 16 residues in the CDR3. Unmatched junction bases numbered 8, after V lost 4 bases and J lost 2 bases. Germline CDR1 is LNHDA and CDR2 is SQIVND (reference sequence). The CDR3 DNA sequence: TGTGCCAGTAGTAGACGACAGGGGGTGCCCAACACTGAAGCTTTCTTT. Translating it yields CASSRRQGVPNTEAFF. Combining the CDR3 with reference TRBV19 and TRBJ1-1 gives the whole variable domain DGGITQSPKYLFRKEGQNVTLSCEQNLNHDAMYWYRQDPGQGLRLIYYSQIVNDFQKGDIAEGYSVSREKKESFPLTVTSAQKNPTAFYLCASSRRQGVPNTEAFFGQGTRLTVV.

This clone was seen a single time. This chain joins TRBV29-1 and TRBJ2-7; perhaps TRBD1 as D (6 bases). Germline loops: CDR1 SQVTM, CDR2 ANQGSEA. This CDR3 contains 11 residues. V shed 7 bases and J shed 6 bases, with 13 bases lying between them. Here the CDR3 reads CSGRNRVEQYF. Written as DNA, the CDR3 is TGCAGCGGAAGGAACAGGGTCGAGCAGTACTTC.

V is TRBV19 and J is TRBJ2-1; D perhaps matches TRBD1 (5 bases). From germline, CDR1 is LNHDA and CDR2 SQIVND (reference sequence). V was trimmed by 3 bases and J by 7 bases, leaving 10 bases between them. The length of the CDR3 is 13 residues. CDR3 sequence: CASSISRANEQFF. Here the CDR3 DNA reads TGTGCCAGTAGTATCTCCAGGGCTAATGAGCAGTTCTTC.

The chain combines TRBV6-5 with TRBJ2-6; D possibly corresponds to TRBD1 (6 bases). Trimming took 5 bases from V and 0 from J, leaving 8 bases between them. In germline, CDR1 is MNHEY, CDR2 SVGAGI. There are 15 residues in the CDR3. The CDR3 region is CASSPGHSGANVLTF. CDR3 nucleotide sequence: TGTGCCAGCAGTCCGGGACACTCTGGGGCCAACGTCCTGACTTTC.

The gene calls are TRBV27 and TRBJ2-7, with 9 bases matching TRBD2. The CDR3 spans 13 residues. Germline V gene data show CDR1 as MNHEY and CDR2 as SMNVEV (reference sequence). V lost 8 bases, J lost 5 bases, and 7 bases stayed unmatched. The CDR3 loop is CASFRAGGNEQYF. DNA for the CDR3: TGTGCCAGCTTCCGGGCGGGGGGGAACGAGCAGTACTTC.

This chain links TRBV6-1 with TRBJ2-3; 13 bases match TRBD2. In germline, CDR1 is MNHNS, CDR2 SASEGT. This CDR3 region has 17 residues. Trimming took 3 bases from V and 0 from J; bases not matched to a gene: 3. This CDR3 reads CASSEGTSGVSTDTQYF. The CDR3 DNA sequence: TGTGCCAGCAGTGAGGGGACTAGCGGGGTGAGCACAGATACGCAGTATTTT.

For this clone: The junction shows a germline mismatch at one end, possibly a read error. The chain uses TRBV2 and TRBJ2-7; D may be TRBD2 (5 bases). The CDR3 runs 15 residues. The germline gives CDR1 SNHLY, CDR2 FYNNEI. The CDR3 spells CARSDRGSGAYEQYF. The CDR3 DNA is TGTGCCAGGAGTGACCGGGGTTCCGGAGCCTACGAGCAGTACTTC.

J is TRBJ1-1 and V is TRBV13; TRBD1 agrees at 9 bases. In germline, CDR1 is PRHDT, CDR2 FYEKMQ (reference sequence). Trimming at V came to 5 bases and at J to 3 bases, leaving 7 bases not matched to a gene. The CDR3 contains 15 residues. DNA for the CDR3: TGTGCCAGCAGCACTCTGACAGGGGGTGACACTGAAGCTTTCTTT. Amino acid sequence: CASSTLTGGDTEAFF.

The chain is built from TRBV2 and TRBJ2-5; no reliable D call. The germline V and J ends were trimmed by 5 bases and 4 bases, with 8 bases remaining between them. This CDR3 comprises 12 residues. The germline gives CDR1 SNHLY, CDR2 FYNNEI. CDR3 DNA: TGTGCCAGCAGTTACTATGGAGAGACCCAGTACTTC. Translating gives CASSYYGETQYF.

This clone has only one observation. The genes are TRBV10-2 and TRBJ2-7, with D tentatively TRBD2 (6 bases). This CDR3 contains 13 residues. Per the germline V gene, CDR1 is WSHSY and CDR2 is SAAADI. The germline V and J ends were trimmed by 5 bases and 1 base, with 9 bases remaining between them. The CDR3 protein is CASSNSGSYEQYF. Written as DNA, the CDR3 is TGCGCCAGCAGTAATAGCGGTTCCTACGAGCAGTACTTC.

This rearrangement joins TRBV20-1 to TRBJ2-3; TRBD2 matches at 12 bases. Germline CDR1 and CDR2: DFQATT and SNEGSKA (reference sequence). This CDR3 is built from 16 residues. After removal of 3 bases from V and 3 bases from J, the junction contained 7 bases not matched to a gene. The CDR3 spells CSASLLAGGSTDTQYF. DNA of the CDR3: TGCAGTGCTAGTCTGCTAGCGGGAGGGAGTACAGATACGCAGTATTTT.

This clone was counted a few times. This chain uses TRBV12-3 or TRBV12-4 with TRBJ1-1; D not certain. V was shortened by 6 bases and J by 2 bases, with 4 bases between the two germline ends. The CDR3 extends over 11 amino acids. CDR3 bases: TGTGCCAGCAGCCGTAACACTGAAGCTTTCTTT. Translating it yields CASSRNTEAFF.

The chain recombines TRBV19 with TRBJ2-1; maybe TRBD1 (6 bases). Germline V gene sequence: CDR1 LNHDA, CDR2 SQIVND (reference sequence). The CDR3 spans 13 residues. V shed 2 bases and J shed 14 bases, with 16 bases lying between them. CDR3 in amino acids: CASSINRDTTEFF. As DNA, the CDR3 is TGTGCCAGTAGTATAAACCGGGACACCACCGAGTTCTTC.

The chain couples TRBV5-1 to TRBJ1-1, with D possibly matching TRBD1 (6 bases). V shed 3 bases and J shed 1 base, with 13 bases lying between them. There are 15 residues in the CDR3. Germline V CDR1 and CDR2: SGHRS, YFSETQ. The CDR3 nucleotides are TGCGCCAGCAGCTCTCAGGGACACCCGAACACTGAAGCTTTCTTT. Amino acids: CASSSQGHPNTEAFF.

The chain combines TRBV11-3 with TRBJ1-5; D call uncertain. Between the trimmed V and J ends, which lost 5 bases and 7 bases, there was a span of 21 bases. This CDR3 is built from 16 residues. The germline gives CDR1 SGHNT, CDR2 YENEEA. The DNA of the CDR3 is TGTGCCAGCAGCCCACCGACGGCGGGGAAAAGACAGCCCCAGCATTTT. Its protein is CASSPPTAGKRQPQHF.

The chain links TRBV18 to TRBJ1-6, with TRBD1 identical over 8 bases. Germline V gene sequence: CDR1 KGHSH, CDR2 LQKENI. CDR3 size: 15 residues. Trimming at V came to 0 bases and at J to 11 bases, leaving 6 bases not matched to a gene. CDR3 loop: CASSPPGQAAPPLHF. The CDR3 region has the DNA TGTGCCAGCTCACCACCGGGACAGGCAGCCCCACCCCTCCACTTT.

As DNA, the CDR3 is TGTGCCAGCAGCAAAGAGGGACTAGGGTTCGAGAGCAATGAGCAGTTCTTC. Its translation: CASSKEGLGFESNEQFF. The chain joins TRBV21-1 to TRBJ2-1; the D call of TRBD2 is as the table states it, not checked on the DNA. TRBV21-1 is a recognized pseudogene. The CDR3 length is 17 residues.

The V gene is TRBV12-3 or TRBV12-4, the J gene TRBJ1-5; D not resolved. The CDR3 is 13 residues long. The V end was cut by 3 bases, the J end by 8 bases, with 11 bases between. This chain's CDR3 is CASSFLGEEPQHF. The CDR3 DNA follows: TGTGCCAGCAGTTTTTTGGGAGAGGAGCCCCAGCATTTT.